Below, 21 T cell receptor beta chains from the same sample are listed, as sequenced in a study of T cell responses to AZD1222 COVID-19 vaccine. TCRdb keeps only in-frame clones here, not all; method: immunoSEQ multiplex PCR. Of 100,000 to 150,000 clones listed, about 86% are singletons. The sequenced sample was peripheral blood, obtained 28 days after the second AZD1222 dose. These receptors all come from an adult who received the AZD1222 COVID-19 vaccine.

This rearrangement joins TRBV6-5 to TRBJ2-2; D is unclear. The CDR3 covers 16 residues. V was pared by 4 bases and J by 4 bases, with 16 bases between. The germline V gene has CDR1 MNHEY and CDR2 SVGAGI. The CDR3 region has the DNA TGTGCCAGCAGTTTCTCGATCGGAGAACTCACCGGGGAGCTGTTTTTT. Its translation is CASSFSIGELTGELFF.

Points on this clone: This sample also contains other DNA sequences that code for the same CDR3. The V and J genes are TRBV5-1 and TRBJ2-1; no firm D call. Trimming stripped 2 bases from V and 0 bases from J, with 6 bases between. The CDR3 runs 14 residues. CDR1 and CDR2 from the germline V gene are SGHRS and YFSETQ. The CDR3 is CASSLQSSYNEQFF. In nucleotides, the CDR3 is TGCGCCAGCAGCTTACAAAGCTCCTACAATGAGCAGTTCTTC.

The chain recombines TRBV30 with TRBJ1-3, with D hard to call. The CDR3 length is 14 residues. V was clipped by 4 bases and J by 0 bases, with 10 bases between them. The germline V gene encodes CDR1 GTSNPN and CDR2 SVGIG (reference sequence). CDR3 loop: CAWNGGYSGNTIYF. The CDR3 bases are TGTGCCTGGAACGGAGGTTACTCTGGAAACACCATATATTTT.

The chain recombines TRBV7-9 with TRBJ2-1, with D unresolved. The CDR3 is 19 residues long. Germline-derived CDR1 and CDR2 are SEHNR and FQNEAQ (reference sequence). Trimming removed 1 base from V and 4 bases from J, with 23 bases in between. In DNA form, the CDR3 reads TGTGCCAGCAGCTTAGGATTAAAGGCAAACCAAAGATTTTACAATGAGCAGTTCTTC. Amino acids: CASSLGLKANQRFYNEQFF.

The chain combines TRBV21-1 with TRBJ2-5; the DNA was not compared with TRBD2, the D call given in the table. TRBV21-1 is a documented pseudogene. This CDR3 has 19 amino acids. The CDR3 is CASSKGEDKAGLARETQYF. The CDR3 nucleotides read TGTGCCAGCAGCAAAGGAGAAGACAAAGCGGGACTAGCAAGAGAGACCCAGTACTTC.

The chain links TRBV6-2 or TRBV6-3 to TRBJ1-1, with TRBD1 as a possible D gene (6 bases). Trimming left V 6 bases short and J 6 bases short, with 8 bases between. The CDR3 consists of 11 residues. In germline, CDR1 is MNHEY, CDR2 SVGEGT. CDR3 sequence (DNA): TGTGCCAGCAGCCAGGGGTCTGAAGCTTTCTTT. Translating it yields CASSQGSEAFF.

This clone was observed a handful of times. The gene calls are TRBV4-1 and TRBJ1-1, with 7 bases that match TRBD1. This CDR3 comprises 12 residues. Per the germline V gene, CDR1 is MGHRA and CDR2 is YSYEKL. After removal of 2 bases from V and 11 bases from J, the junction contained 5 bases not matched to a gene. The CDR3: CASSQHQGEAFF. The CDR3 DNA follows: TGCGCCAGCAGCCAACATCAGGGGGAGGCTTTCTTT.

This clone was observed a single time. The chain uses TRBV14 and TRBJ1-2; 8 nucleotides line up with TRBD1. Germline CDR1 and CDR2: SGHDN and FVKESK. The trim removed 1 base at V and 4 bases at J, leaving 2 bases unmatched. The CDR3 runs to 14 residues. CDR3 amino acids: CASSQGTGIYGYTF. DNA for the CDR3: TGTGCCAGCAGCCAAGGGACAGGGATCTATGGCTACACCTTC.

This clone was observed once. V gene TRBV13 combines with J gene TRBJ2-7; 9 nucleotides match TRBD2. The CDR3 consists of 15 residues. V was clipped by 3 bases and J by 6 bases; unmatched bases: 9. Germline V gene sequence: CDR1 PRHDT, CDR2 FYEKMQ (reference sequence). CDR3 sequence (DNA): TGTGCCAGCAGCTTTCGGCGGGAGGGCCCTGGCGAGCAGTACTTC. Residues: CASSFRREGPGEQYF.

Here the CDR3 reads CASSLAQGVNEKLFF. The CDR3 DNA reads as TGCGCCAGCAGCTTGGCGCAGGGAGTTAATGAAAAACTGTTTTTT. The gene calls are TRBV5-1 and TRBJ1-4; the D gene is possibly TRBD1 (5 bases). This CDR3 has 15 residues. Germline V gene sequence: CDR1 SGHRS, CDR2 YFSETQ. V was clipped by 0 bases and J by 4 bases, with 10 bases between them.

Comments on this clone: Other DNA sequences from this sample encode an identical CDR3 as well. This sequence joins TRBV7-2 and TRBJ1-3, with D maybe TRBD1 (5 bases). CDR3 length equals 14 residues. V dropped 3 bases and J dropped 0 bases, with 6 bases sitting between them. CDR1 SGHTA and CDR2 FQGNSA come from the germline V gene. This CDR3 reads CASSLGGSGNTIYF. The CDR3 DNA follows: TGTGCCAGCAGCTTGGGGGGCTCTGGAAACACCATATATTTT.

This chain joins TRBV27 and TRBJ1-1, with a tentative D call TRBD1 (6 bases). The V end lost 2 bases, the J end lost 3 bases, and 10 bases lay between the germline ends. Germline assignment: CDR1 MNHEY and CDR2 SMNVEV (reference sequence). The CDR3 is 14 amino acids. The CDR3 sequence is CASSLRGGYTEAFF. As DNA, the CDR3 is TGTGCCAGCAGTTTAAGGGGGGGGTACACTGAAGCTTTCTTT.

V gene TRBV6-5 combines with J gene TRBJ2-2, with D perhaps matching TRBD1 or TRBD2 (5 bases each). V was clipped by 2 bases and J by 8 bases, with 12 bases between them. The V gene's germline CDR1 is MNHEY and CDR2 SVGAGI. The CDR3 extends over 14 amino acids. The CDR3 loop is CASSYTWGLGELFF. The CDR3 coding sequence is TGTGCCAGCAGTTACACTTGGGGGTTAGGGGAGCTGTTTTTT.

This chain joins TRBV5-4 and TRBJ1-6; 9 positions match TRBD1. There are 14 residues in the CDR3. Germline V gene sequence: CDR1 SGHNT, CDR2 YYREEE (reference sequence). The V gene end was trimmed by 3 bases and the J gene end by 10 bases; junction bases not matched to a gene: 5. CDR3 nucleotide sequence: TGTGCCAGCAGCTCCAGACAGGGGGGATCACCCCTCCACTTT. Residues: CASSSRQGGSPLHF. The full variable domain, with the rest looked up from reference TRBV5-4 and TRBJ1-6, is ETGVTQSPTHLIKTRGQQVTLRCSSQSGHNTVSWYQQALGQGPQFIFQYYREEENGRGNFPPRFSGLQFPNYSSELNVNALELDDSALYLCASSSRQGGSPLHFGNGTRLTVT.

V and J are TRBV11-2 and TRBJ1-1; D is possibly TRBD1 (5 bases). Trimming pared 5 bases from V and 1 base from J, leaving 17 bases between. In germline, CDR1 is SGHAT, CDR2 FQNNGV. This CDR3 region has 16 residues. The chain's CDR3 is CASSPLRGRTNTEAFF. The CDR3 nucleotides read TGTGCCAGCAGCCCCCTCCGGGGGAGGACGAACACTGAAGCTTTCTTT.

This rearrangement joins TRBV7-3 to TRBJ1-2, with D hard to call. Germline CDR1 is SGHTA and CDR2 is FQGTGA. The ends were cut back, 5 bases at V and 1 base at J, with 14 bases in the middle. The CDR3 runs to 15 residues. CDR3 sequence: CASSPVTGLNYGYTF. CDR3 sequence (DNA): TGTGCCAGCAGCCCCGTGACCGGGCTTAACTATGGCTACACCTTC.

J is TRBJ1-2 and V is TRBV2, with D perhaps matching TRBD1 (5 bases). V shed 6 bases and J shed 8 bases, with 13 bases lying between them. From germline, CDR1 is SNHLY and CDR2 FYNNEI. The CDR3 is 12 amino acids. The CDR3 DNA is TGTGCCAGCAGCAGGGAAAGGGACGGCTACACCTTC. It is translated as CASSRERDGYTF.

The chain joins TRBV4-3 to TRBJ1-1, with 7 bases fitting TRBD1. There are 17 residues in the CDR3. The V and J ends lost 3 bases and 4 bases, in that order; junction bases with no gene match: 14. Germline V CDR1 and CDR2: LGHNA, YSLEER. DNA of the CDR3: TGCGCCAGCAGCCAGATAAACCAGAACAGGGGTGGCACTGAAGCTTTCTTT. Amino acids: CASSQINQNRGGTEAFF.

The J gene is TRBJ2-7, the V gene TRBV2; D is uncertain. The CDR3 spans 13 residues. The germline V gene has CDR1 SNHLY and CDR2 FYNNEI. The ends were cut back, 7 bases at V and 2 bases at J, with 12 bases in the middle. The CDR3 DNA follows: TGTGCCAGCACAGAAAATAGGGCCTACGAGCAGTACTTC. It codes for CASTENRAYEQYF.

The J gene is TRBJ2-7, the V gene TRBV7-9; D possibly corresponds to TRBD2 (6 bases). The V end was cut by 10 bases, the J end by 5 bases, with 15 bases between. Germline V gives CDR1 SEHNR, CDR2 FQNEAQ (reference sequence). The CDR3 length is 12 residues. In DNA, the CDR3 is TGTGCCACCCAGTCTGGGGGGAACGAGCAGTACTTC. Amino acids: CATQSGGNEQYF.

This clone showed up just once. The V gene is TRBV7-2, the J gene TRBJ2-7, with D tentatively TRBD1 or TRBD2 (5 bases each). Germline V gene data show CDR1 as SGHTA and CDR2 as FQGNSA. This CDR3 has 14 amino acids. The V end lost 1 base, the J end lost 2 bases, and 9 bases lay between the germline ends. The CDR3 sequence: CASSLVVGPYEQYF. DNA of the CDR3: TGTGCCAGCAGCTTAGTGGTGGGACCCTACGAGCAGTACTTC.